This T cell receptor beta chain comes out of a study of radiation and T cells in renal cell carcinoma (TCRdb year 2020). For the wider study: In total, about 50 samples, comprising some 25 tumors and some 27 peripheral blood samples, were subjected to TCR beta sequencing. In the roughly 49 samples combined, some 4 million unique CDR3 nucleotide sequences were found, encoding roughly 2,500,000 unique CDR3 amino acid sequences. The last blood draw occurred 4 weeks after radiation, at the same time as nephrectomy.

The time point tag for this specimen amounts to: blood 4 weeks post-SBRT, at nephrectomy. The treatment or condition label, as the study defines it: 15 Gy SBRT to primary tumor, nephrectomy 4 weeks later. Samples were obtained from a clinical trial, in which 15 Gy stereotactic body radiation therapy was delivered to primary renal cell carcinomas and nephrectomy was performed 4 weeks later. Serial peripheral blood from radiation-treated patients was sampled at baseline, 2 weeks and 4 weeks after SBRT to track tumor-enriched clonotypes. Every patient had renal cell carcinoma of clear cell pathology. Genomic DNA for TCR sequencing was prepared using the QIAamp DNA Blood Mini Kit (Qiagen). Only samples passing all quality control checks were included in the analyses. Overall results and qualifications from the work: Tracking of blood repertoire dynamics stopped at approximately four weeks after treatment, with no follow-up past that point. An increase in top tumor clonotypes in blood was observed from baseline to 2 weeks post-radiation, followed by contraction by 4 weeks, which was taken to suggest transient expansion of tumor-resident clones. Effects of radiation dose or scheduling on the TCR repertoire could not be addressed with the single-armed trial design. Because no pretreatment tumor biopsies were available, whether clonotypes were present in the tumor at baseline could not be determined.

Following the manufacturer's recommendations, the immunoSEQ kit was used to generate TCR beta libraries from genomic DNA. For library preparation, a first multiplex PCR was performed with proprietary primers, followed by a second PCR in which unique barcodes were added, and bead cleanups were performed after each round. A positive control reaction and a negative control reaction, both provided in the kit, were run with every batch of samples. The final libraries were assessed on an Agilent 4200 TapeStation D1000 ScreenTape, pooled by volume, and quantified by qPCR. Sequencing ran on an Illumina NextSeq500 with a MidOutput 150-cycle cartridge, using 156 Read1 and 15 Index1 cycles with kit custom primers. The pooled library was loaded at roughly 1 pM with about 20% PhiX control spiked in. The published analysis was carried out like this. The vendor-processed data were analyzed in R, and a clonotype was defined as all T cells that share the same CDR3 nucleotide sequence. In the clone abundance analyses, frequencies in each sample were normalized to that sample's 10,000 most abundant clones. Public T cell clones, which averaged fewer than five per sample, were removed prior to analysis. Tumor-enriched and baseline blood-enriched clonotypes were defined by at least a 32-fold difference in abundance between compartments. A beta-binomial differential abundance model was used to identify clonotypes that expanded or contracted between blood time points. Tumor-blood repertoire similarity was measured with the Baroni-Urbani and Buser coefficient, and groups were compared using two-tailed Wilcoxon tests in R. The source is immuneACCESS, and TCRdb retained only in-frame sequences with V and J called. Part of the clones is not carried over; for the studies checked, unresolved V genes explain less than half of this, and the remainder is unexplained. V, J and clone size are taken as reported in that table, and D and trimming were inferred from the DNA itself. The sample table lists fewer than 200,000 clones, roughly nine tenths of them with a count of one. The leading ten clones occupy about 10% of the sample.

Note on this clone: There is no known antigen for this receptor. The input lacks base qualities; no much larger clone sits a single base away.

V and J are trimmed by 0 bases and 6 bases, and the gene matches miss 6 bases of the junction. The CDR3 measures 15 amino acids from cysteine to phenylalanine. The retained sequence is limited to the CDR3, 45 bases, with the frame set at the first base. Via the germline V gene, CDR1 is LGHNT and CDR2 FRNRAP. The input for sequencing was blood, taken from a patient whose treatment included radiotherapy and nephrectomy. The rearranged chain carries TRBV12-5 and TRBJ2-3; 7 nucleotides in the junction match TRBD2. The TCR comes from a woman between 45 and 65 years old with renal cell carcinoma. The sequenced DNA is TGTGCTAGTGGTTTGGTACGCGGGGGTGGGGATACGCAGTATTTT. This encodes CASGLVRGGGDTQYF.